This T cell receptor beta chain was sequenced during a study of T cell responses to AZD1222 COVID-19 vaccine. Study conclusions and caveats: Baseline seropositivity occurred in only six AZD1222 recipients. White British donors predominated, females outnumbered males, and clonal diversity was possibly underestimated. A reported finding is that nearly half of spike-specific TCRs target unmutated variant regions.

V shed 5 bases and J shed 5 bases, with 6 bases lying between them. This CDR3 has 11 amino acids. A note on this clone: Its antigen is currently unknown. Other DNA variants within this sample encode the same CDR3.

Some clones are missing from TCRdb's copy, which holds only in-frame ones; the method was immunoSEQ multiplex PCR. The sample shows about 140,000 clones, approximately 94% of them seen only once. The chain employs TRBV12-3 or TRBV12-4 and TRBJ1-2, with D unresolved. The sequence was collected from an adult in good health. The sequencing here drew on peripheral blood, taken on day 0 of AZD1222 vaccination. The CDR3: CASSLGYGYTF. The CDR3 coding sequence is TGTGCCAGCAGTCTTGGATATGGCTACACCTTC.